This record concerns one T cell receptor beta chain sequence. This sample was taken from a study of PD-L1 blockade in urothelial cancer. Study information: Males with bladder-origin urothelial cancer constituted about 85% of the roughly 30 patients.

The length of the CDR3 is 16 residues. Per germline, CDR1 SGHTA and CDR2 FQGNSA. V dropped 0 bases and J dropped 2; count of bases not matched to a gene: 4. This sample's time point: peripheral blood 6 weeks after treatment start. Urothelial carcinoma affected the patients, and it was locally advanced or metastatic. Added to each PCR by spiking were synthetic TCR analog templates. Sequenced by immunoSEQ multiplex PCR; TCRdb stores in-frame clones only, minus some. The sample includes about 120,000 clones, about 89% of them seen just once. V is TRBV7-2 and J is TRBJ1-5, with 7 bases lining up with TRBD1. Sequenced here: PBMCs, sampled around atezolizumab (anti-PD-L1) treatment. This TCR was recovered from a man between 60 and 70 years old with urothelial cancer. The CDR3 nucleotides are TGTGCCAGCAGCTTAGCAGGGGGCAGGGGCAATCAGCCCCAGCATTTT. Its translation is CASSLAGGRGNQPQHF.